Detailed here is one TCR beta chain. What it binds is not known. This CDR3 spans 12 amino acids. CDR1 LNHDA and CDR2 SQIVND come from the germline V gene (reference sequence). Trimming removed 7 bases from V and 5 bases from J, with 11 bases in between. This entry is derived from a study of shared clonotypes between healthy human individuals. Study as a whole: Donors had three CD4 naive, three CD4 memory, two CD8 naive and one CD8 memory plate apiece.

Study results and caveats: Genetic and exposure-history diversity was limited by the small donor number. Tissues were not sampled, only blood, and their repertoires likely differ.

Every one of the donors was a Caucasian adult that lived in Nashville, Tennessee. TCRdb keeps only in-frame clones here, not all; method: immunoSEQ multiplex PCR. The sample has fewer than 1.6 million clones, about 98.5% seen once. The chain recombines TRBV19 with TRBJ1-2; D perhaps matches TRBD1 (6 bases). The TCR originated in a man aged 25 to 40 in good health. Sequenced input: naive CD4+ T cells sorted from blood. Subset given: CD45RA+ positively selected. The DNA for the CDR3 is TGTGCCAGTACGGTGAGGGGGTATGGCTACACCTTC. This translates into CASTVRGYGYTF. Looking up the rest from reference TRBV19 and TRBJ1-2 gives the full variable domain: DGGITQSPKYLFRKEGQNVTLSCEQNLNHDAMYWYRQDPGQGLRLIYYSQIVNDFQKGDIAEGYSVSREKKESFPLTVTSAQKNPTAFYLCASTVRGYGYTFGSGTRLTVV.